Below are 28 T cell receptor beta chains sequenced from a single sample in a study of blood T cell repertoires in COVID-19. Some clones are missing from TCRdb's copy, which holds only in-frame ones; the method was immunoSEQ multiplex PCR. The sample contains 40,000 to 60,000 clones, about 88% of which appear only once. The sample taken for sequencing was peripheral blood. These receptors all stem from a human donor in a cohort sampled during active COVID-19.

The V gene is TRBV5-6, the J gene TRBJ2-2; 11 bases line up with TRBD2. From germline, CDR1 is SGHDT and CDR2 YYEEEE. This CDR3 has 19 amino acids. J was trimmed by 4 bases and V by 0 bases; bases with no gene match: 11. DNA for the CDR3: TGTGCCAGCAGCTTGGTTCTAGCGGGAGGACCATGGGGCACCGGGGAGCTGTTTTTT. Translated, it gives CASSLVLAGGPWGTGELFF.

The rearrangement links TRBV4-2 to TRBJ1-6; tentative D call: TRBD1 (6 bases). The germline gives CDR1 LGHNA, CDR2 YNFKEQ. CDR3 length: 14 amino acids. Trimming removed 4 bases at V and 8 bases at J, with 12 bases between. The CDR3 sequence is CASSLSGVDSPLHF. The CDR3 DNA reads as TGTGCCAGCAGCCTCTCAGGGGTAGATTCACCCCTCCACTTT.

Here the CDR3 reads CASSSARGSEAFF. The CDR3, as DNA: TGTGCCAGCAGTTCCGCCCGGGGTTCTGAAGCTTTCTTT. V gene TRBV6-6 combines with J gene TRBJ1-1; D is unclear. Germline assignment: CDR1 MNHNY and CDR2 SVGAGI (reference sequence). Deletions cut 4 bases from V and 6 bases from J, with 12 bases between. CDR3 length equals 13 residues.

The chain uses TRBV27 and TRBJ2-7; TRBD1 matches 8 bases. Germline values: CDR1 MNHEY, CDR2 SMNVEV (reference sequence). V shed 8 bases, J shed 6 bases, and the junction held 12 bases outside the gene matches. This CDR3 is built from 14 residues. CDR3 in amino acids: CASRPGQGFSEQYV. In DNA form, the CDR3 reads TGTGCCAGCCGCCCCGGACAGGGATTCTCCGAGCAGTACGTC.

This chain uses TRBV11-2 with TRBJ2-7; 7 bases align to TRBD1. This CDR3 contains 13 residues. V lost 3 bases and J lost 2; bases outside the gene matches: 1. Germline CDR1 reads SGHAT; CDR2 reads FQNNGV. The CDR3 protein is CASSFGTAYEQYV. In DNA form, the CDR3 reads TGTGCCAGCAGCTTCGGGACAGCCTACGAGCAGTACGTC.

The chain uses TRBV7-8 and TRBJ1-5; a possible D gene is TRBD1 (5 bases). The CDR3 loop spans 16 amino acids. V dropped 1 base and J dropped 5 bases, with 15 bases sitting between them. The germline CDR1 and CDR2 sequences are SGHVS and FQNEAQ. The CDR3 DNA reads TGTGCCAGCAGCTTAGAAGGGGCAGGTCTCGATCAGCCCCAGCATTTT. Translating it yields CASSLEGAGLDQPQHF.

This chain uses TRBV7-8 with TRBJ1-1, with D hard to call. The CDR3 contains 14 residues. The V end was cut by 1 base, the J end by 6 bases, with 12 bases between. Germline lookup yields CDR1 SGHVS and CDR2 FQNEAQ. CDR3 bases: TGTGCCAGCAGCTTAGGGGCCGGTTCCGCTGAAGCTTTCTTT. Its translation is CASSLGAGSAEAFF.

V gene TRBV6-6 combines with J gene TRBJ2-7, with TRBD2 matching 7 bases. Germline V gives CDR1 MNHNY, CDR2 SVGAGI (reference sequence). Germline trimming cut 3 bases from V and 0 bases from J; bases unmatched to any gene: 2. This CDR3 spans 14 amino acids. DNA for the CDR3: TGTGCCAGCAGTTATGGGGGGGGCTCCTACGAGCAGTACTTC. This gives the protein CASSYGGGSYEQYF.

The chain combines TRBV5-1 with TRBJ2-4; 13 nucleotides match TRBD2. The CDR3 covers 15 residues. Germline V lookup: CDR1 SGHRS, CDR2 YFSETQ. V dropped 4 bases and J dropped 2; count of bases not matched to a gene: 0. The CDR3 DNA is TGCGCCAGCAGCGGGACTAGCGGGACCAAAAACATTCAGTACTTC. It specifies CASSGTSGTKNIQYF.

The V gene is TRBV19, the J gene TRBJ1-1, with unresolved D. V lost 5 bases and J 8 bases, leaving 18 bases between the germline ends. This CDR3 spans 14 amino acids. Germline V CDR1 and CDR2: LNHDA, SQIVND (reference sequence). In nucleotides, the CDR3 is TGTGCCAGTAGTTCCAAGGGAGTTAAGTCGGAAGCTTTCTTT. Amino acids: CASSSKGVKSEAFF.

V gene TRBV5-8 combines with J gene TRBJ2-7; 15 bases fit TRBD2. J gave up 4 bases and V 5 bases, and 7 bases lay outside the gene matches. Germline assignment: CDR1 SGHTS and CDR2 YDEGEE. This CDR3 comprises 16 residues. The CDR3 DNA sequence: TGTGCCAGCAGAAATATCGGACTAGCGGGAGGGTACGAGCAGTACTTC. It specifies CASRNIGLAGGYEQYF.

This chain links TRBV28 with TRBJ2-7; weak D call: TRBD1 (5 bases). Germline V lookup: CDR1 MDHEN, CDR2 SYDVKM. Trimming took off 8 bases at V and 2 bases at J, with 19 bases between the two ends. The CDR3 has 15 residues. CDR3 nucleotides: TGTGCCAGCGGGGCGTCCGACACCAAGACCTACGAGCAGTACTTC. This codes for CASGASDTKTYEQYF.

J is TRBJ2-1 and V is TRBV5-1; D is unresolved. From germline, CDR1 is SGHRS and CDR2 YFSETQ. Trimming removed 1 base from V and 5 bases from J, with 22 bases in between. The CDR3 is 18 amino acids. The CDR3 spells CASSLTPLYTGPNNEQFF. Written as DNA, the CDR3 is TGCGCCAGCAGCTTGACGCCGCTCTACACTGGGCCTAACAATGAGCAGTTCTTC. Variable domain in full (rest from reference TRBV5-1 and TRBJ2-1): KAGVTQTPRYLIKTRGQQVTLSCSPISGHRSVSWYQQTPGQGLQFLFEYFSETQRNKGNFPGRFSGRQFSNSRSEMNVSTLELGDSALYLCASSLTPLYTGPNNEQFFGPGTRLTVL.

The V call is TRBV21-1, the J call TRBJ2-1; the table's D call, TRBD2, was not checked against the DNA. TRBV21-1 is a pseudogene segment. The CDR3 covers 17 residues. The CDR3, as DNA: TGTGCCAGCAGCTCCCCCAAGGGAACTAGCGGGATTGATGAGCAGTTCTTC. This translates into CASSSPKGTSGIDEQFF.

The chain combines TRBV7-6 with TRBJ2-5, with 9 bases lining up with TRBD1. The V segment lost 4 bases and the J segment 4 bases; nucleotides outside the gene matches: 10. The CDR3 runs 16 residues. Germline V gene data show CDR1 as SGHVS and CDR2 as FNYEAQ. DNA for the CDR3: TGTGCCAGCAGCTCTAACTCCGGGACAGGGCTAGAGACCCAGTACTTC. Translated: CASSSNSGTGLETQYF.

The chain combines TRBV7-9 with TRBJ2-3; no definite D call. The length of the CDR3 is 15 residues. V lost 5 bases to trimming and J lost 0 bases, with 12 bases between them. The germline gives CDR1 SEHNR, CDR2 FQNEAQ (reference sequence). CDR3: CASSDSGTSTDTQYF. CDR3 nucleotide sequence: TGTGCCAGCAGCGACTCGGGTACTAGCACAGATACGCAGTATTTT.

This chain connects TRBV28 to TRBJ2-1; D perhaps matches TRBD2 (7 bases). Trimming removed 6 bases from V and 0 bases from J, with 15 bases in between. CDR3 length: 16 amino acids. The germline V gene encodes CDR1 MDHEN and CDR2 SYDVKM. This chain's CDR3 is CASSTAGTSSYNEQFF. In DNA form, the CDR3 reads TGTGCCAGCAGCACAGCGGGGACAAGCTCCTACAATGAGCAGTTCTTC.

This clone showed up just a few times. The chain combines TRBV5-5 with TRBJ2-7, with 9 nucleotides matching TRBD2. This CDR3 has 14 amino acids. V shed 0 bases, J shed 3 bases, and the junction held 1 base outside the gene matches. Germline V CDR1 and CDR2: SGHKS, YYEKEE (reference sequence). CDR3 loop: CASSLASGIYEQYV. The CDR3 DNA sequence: TGTGCCAGCAGCTTGGCTAGCGGGATCTACGAGCAGTACGTC.

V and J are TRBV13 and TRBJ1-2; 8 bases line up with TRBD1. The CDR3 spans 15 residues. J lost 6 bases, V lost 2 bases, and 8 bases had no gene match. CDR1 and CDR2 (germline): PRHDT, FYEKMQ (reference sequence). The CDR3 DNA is TGTGCCAGCAGCTTACAGGGGGCAGGGATAGATGGCTACACCTTC. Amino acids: CASSLQGAGIDGYTF.

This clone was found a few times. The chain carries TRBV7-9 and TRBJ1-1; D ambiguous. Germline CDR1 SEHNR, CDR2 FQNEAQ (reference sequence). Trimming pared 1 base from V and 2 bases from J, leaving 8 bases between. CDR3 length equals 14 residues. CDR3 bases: TGTGCCAGCAGCTTAGAATTGGCTAACACTGAAGCTTTCTTT. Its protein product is CASSLELANTEAFF.

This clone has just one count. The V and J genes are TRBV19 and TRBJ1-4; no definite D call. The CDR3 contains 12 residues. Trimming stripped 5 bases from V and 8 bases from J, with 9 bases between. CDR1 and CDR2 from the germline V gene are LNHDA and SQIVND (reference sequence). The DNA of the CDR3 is TGTGCCAGTAGTCCCTCTCTCGAAAAACTGTTTTTT. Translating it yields CASSPSLEKLFF. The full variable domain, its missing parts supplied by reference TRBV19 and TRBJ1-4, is DGGITQSPKYLFRKEGQNVTLSCEQNLNHDAMYWYRQDPGQGLRLIYYSQIVNDFQKGDIAEGYSVSREKKESFPLTVTSAQKNPTAFYLCASSPSLEKLFFGSGTQLSVL.

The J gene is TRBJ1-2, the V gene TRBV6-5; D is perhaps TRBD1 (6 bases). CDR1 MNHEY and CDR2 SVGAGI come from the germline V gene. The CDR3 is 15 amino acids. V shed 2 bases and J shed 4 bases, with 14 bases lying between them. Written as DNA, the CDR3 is TGTGCCAGCAGTTACACGCAAGGGGGGGGCTATGGCTACACCTTC. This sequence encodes CASSYTQGGGYGYTF.

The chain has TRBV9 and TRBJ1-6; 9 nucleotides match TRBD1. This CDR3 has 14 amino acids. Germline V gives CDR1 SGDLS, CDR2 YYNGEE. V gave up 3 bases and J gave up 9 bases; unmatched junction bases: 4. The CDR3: CASSALDRGSPLHF. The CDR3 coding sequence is TGTGCCAGCAGCGCCCTGGACAGGGGTTCACCCCTCCACTTT. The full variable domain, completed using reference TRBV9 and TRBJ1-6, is DSGVTQTPKHLITATGQRVTLRCSPRSGDLSVYWYQQSLDQGLQFLIQYYNGEERAKGNILERFSAQQFPDLHSELNLSSLELGDSALYFCASSALDRGSPLHFGNGTRLTVT.

The CDR3 reads CASSEGRLVYEQYV. Written as DNA, the CDR3 is TGTGCCAGCAGTGAAGGTAGGCTAGTCTACGAGCAGTACGTC. V usage is TRBV6-1 and J usage is TRBJ2-7; no clear D. Germline V CDR1 and CDR2: MNHNS, SASEGT. The V end lost 1 base, the J end lost 3 bases, and 10 bases lay between the germline ends. The CDR3 covers 14 residues.

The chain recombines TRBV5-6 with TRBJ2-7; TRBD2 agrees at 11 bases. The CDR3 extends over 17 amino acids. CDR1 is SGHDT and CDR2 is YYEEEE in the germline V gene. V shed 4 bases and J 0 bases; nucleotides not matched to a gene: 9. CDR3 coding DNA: TGTGCCAGCAGCGAAAGGACTAGCGGGCTTAACTCCTACGAGCAGTACGTC. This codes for CASSERTSGLNSYEQYV.

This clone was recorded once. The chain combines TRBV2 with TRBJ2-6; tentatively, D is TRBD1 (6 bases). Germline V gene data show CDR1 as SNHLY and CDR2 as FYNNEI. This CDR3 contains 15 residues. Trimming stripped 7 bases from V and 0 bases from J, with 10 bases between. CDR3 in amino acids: CASTRQVSGANVLTF. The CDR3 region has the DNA TGTGCCAGCACTAGACAGGTCTCTGGGGCCAACGTCCTGACTTTC.

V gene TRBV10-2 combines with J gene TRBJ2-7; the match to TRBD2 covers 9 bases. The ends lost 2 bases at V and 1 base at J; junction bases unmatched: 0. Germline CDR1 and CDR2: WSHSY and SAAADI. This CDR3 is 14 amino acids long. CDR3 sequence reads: CASSELAGSYEQYF. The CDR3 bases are TGCGCCAGCAGTGAGCTAGCGGGGTCCTACGAGCAGTACTTC.

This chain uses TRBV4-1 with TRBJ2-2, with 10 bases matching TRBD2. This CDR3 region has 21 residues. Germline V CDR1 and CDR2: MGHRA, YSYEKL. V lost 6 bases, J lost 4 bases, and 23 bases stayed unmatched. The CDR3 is CASSIDLSTSGSIMPTGELFF. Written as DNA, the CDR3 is TGCGCCAGCAGTATTGATTTGTCGACTAGCGGGTCCATCATGCCCACCGGGGAGCTGTTTTTT.